Sequencing of this T cell receptor beta chain was carried out in a study of cytomegalovirus exposure and HLA in healthy donors. Study results and limitations: Apart from CMV serostatus, no immune exposure information was available. The classifier reportedly diagnosed cytomegalovirus status with high specificity and sensitivity.

The PCR employed 60 Vbeta primers together with 13 Jbeta primers. The data were produced by immunoSEQ multiplex PCR, yet TCRdb's version contains in-frame clones alone and is incomplete. Here the sample spans 100,000 or so clones, under 85% being singletons. With 5 bases clipped from V and 1 base from J, the junction kept 7 bases outside the gene matches. The CDR3 has 15 amino acids. CDR1 and CDR2 (germline): SGHAT, FQDESV (reference sequence). This clone has only a few counts. Its antigen is not identified. The J gene is TRBJ1-1, the V gene TRBV11-1; TRBD1 agrees at 7 bases. The clonotype comes from a woman aged 40 to 55 in good health and CMV-seronegative. The material sequenced was PBMCs. CDR3 nucleotides: TGTGCCAGCAGCACGGGACAGTCGAGGAACACTGAAGCTTTCTTT. Its protein product is CASSTGQSRNTEAFF.